One T cell receptor beta chain is described in this entry. This clonotype occurred many times. Its antigen is still unknown. No much larger clonotype is one base removed from it; base qualities were not supplied. To demonstrate the VDJtools post-analysis software, TCR beta repertoires were profiled from the peripheral blood of 13 young patients with multiple sclerosis. The multiple sclerosis patients were children and adolescents ranging in age from roughly 6 to 15 years. The sample originates from a study of post-analysis software for immune sequencing data (dated by TCRdb to about 2015). For context, the study as a whole: Disease courses on record covered relapsing-remitting, secondary progressive and progressive-relapsing multiple sclerosis, though some patients had no subtype annotation. A subset of samples was prepared in parallel using single-end sample barcoding, then pooled and co-amplified after Illumina adapter ligation. The patient repertoires were compared against approximately eleven previously published healthy control repertoires obtained from donors aged roughly 6 to 25 years. Beyond this particular receptor, the publication reports: The multiple sclerosis patient group was slightly younger than the control group. Patients showed significantly higher frequencies than controls for a handful of TRBV segments, among them TRBV5-6, TRBV5-1 and TRBV20-1. Significantly lower normalized Chao1 diversity was found in multiple sclerosis patients than in controls, suggesting substantial peripheral T-cell clonal expansion. When samples were clustered directly using the F measure, samples prepared in the same batch co-clustered strongly, which prompted a batch-effect correction.

CDR1 DFQATT and CDR2 SNEGSKA were looked up in the germline V gene (reference sequence). The CDR3 covers 13 residues, taking in both the cysteine and the phenylalanine. Only CDR3 DNA is held: 39 bases, read in frame from base 1. The V end gives up 3 bases and the J end 8 bases, leaving 8 bases in the junction not matched to a gene. Library prep was done by PCR. The instrument was an Illumina HiSeq 2500. To reduce PCR and sequencing biases, unique molecular identifiers were built into the TCR beta cDNA libraries. Roughly 0.5 million cDNA molecules were obtained per 1 to 10 million input T cells, so each molecule approximated one T cell. The patient libraries were prepared and sequenced using the same protocol as the earlier healthy control dataset. Samples belonging to the same batch were prepared together, multiplexed and sequenced on a shared HiSeq lane. Per the source publication's procedure: MIGEC was used to process the raw barcoded reads, and molecular identifier groups with only a single read were discarded before consensus assembly and CDR3 extraction. Clonotype tables were post-analysed with VDJtools, and diversity was normalized by down-sampling all datasets to the smallest sample size. Repertoire overlap clustering matched CDR3 amino acid but not nucleotide sequences to correct batch-related cross-sample contamination. TCRdb took the public reads, trimmed them with fastp at Q25, ran MiXCR for clone calling and kept in-frame beta chains. Rows with a matching CDR3 protein are joined into one entry that keeps the most common DNA and genes. The V and J calls and clone size are TCRdb's, not the authors'. The sample records 170,000 or so distinct CDR3 sequences, around 30% of which are singletons. The leading ten clones occupy around 1.5% of the sample.

Sequenced material: blood. The clonotype comes from a girl aged 5 to 17 with multiple sclerosis. In this chain, TRBV20-1 is recombined with TRBJ1-2; 8 junctional bases match TRBD1. The sequenced DNA: TGCAGTGCTAGTAACCAGGGGGCGGGAGGCTACACCTTC. It codes for CSASNQGAGGYTF.